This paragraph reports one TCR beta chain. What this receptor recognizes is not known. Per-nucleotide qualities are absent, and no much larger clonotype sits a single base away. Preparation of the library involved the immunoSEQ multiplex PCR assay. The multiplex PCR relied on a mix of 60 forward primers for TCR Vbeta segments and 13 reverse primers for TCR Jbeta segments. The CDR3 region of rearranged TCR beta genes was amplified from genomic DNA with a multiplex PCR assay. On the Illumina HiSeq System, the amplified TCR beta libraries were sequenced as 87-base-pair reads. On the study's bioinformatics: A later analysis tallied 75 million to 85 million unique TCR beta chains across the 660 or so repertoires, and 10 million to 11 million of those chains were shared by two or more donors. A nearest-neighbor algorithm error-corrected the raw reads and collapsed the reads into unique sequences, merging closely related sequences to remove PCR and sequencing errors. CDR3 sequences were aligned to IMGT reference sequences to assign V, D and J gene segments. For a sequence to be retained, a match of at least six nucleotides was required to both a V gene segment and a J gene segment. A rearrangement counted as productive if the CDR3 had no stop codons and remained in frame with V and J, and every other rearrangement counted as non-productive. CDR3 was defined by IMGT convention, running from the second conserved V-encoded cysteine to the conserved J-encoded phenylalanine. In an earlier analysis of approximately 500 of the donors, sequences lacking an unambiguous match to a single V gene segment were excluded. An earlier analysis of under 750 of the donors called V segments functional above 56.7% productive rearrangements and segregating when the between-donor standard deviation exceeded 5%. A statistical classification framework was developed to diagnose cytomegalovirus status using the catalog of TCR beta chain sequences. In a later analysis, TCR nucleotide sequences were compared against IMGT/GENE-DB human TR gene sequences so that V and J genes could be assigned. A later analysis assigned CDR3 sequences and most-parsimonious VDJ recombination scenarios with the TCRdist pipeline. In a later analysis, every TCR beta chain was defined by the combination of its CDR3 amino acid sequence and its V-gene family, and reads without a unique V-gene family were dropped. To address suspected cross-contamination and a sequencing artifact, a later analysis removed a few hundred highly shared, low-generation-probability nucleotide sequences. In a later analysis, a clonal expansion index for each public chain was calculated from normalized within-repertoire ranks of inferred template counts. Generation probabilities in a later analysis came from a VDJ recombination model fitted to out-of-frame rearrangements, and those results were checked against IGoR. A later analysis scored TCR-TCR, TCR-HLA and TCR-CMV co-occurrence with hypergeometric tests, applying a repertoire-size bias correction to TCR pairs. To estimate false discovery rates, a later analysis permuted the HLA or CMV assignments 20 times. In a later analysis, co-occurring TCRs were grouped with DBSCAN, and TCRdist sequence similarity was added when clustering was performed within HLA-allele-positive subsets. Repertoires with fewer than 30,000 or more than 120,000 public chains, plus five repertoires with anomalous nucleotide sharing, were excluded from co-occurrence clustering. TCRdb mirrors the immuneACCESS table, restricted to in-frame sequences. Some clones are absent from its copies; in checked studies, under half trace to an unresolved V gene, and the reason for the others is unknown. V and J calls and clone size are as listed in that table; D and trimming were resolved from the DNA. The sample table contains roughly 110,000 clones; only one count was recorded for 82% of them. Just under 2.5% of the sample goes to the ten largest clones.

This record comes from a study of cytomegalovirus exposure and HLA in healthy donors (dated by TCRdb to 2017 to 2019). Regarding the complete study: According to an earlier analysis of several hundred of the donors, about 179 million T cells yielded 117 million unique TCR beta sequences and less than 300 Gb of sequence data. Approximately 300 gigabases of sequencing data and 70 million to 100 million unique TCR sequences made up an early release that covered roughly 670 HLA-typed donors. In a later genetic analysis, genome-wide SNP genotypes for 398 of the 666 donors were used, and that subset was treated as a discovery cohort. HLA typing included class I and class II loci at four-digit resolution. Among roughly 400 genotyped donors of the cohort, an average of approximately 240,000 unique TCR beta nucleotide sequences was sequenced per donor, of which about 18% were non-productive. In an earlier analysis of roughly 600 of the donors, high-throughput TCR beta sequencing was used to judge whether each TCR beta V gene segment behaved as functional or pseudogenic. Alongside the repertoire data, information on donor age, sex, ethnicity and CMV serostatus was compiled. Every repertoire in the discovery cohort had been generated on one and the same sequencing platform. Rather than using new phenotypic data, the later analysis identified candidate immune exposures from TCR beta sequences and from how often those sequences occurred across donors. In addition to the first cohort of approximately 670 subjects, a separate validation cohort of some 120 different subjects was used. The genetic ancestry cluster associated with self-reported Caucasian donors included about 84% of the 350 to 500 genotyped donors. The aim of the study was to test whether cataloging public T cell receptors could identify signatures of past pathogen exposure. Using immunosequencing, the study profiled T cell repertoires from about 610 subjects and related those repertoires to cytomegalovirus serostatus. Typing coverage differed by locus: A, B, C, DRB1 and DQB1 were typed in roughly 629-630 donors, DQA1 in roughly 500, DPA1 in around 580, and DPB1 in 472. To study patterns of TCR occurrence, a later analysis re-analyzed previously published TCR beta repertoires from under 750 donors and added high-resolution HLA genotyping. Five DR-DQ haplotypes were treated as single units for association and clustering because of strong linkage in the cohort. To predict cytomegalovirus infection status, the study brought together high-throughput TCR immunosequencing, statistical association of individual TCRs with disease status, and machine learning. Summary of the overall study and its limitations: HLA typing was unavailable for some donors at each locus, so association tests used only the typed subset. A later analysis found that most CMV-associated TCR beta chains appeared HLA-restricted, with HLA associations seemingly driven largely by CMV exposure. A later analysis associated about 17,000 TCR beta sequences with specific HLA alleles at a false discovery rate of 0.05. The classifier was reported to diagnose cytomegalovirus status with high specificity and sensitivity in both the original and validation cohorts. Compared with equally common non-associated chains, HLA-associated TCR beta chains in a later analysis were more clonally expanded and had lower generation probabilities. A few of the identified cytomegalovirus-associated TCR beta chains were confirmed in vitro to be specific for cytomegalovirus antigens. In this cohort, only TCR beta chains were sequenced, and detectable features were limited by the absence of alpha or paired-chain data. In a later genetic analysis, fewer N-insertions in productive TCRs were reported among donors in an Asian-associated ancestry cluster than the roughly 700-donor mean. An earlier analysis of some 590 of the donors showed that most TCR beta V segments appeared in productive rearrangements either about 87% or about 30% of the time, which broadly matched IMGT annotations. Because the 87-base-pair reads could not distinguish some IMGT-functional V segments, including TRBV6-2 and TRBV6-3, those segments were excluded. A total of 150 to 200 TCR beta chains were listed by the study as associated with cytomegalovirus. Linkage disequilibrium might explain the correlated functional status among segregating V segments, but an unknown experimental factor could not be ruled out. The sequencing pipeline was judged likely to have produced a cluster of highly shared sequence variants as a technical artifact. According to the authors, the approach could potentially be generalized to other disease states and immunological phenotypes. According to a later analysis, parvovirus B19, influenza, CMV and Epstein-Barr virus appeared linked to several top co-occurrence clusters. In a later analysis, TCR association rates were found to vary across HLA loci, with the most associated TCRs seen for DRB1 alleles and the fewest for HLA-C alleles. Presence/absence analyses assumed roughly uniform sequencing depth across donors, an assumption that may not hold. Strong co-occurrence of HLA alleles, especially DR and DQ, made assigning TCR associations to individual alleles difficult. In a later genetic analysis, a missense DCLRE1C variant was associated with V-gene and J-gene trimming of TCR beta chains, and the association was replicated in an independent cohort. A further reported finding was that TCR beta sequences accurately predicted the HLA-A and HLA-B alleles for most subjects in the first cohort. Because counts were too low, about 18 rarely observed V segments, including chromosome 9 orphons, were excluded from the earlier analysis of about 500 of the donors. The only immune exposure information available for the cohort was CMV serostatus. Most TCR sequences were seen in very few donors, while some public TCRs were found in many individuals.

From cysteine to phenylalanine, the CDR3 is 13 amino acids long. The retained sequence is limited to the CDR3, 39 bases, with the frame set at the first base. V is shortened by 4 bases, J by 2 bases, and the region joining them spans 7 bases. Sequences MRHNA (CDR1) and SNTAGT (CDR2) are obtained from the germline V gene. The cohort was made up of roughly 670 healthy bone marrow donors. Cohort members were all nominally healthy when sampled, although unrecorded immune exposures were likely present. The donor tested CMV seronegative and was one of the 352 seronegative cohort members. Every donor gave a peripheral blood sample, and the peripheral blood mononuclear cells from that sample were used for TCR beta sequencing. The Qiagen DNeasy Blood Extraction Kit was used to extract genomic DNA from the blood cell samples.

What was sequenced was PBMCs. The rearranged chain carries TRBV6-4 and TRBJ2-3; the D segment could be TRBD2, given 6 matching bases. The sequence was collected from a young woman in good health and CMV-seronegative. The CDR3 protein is CASSAGATDTQYF. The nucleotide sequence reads TGTGCCAGCAGTGCGGGAGCCACAGATACGCAGTATTTT.